These 13 T cell receptor beta chains were all obtained from the same sample, sequenced in a study of T cells in Graves' hyperthyroidism and ophthalmopathy. The investigators amplified TCR beta CDR3 regions from RNA transcripts. Carried out on the TCR CDR3, a first-round RT-PCR used the HTBI primer set. MiXCR, run by TCRdb on the multiplex PCR reads, gives a single entry per CDR3 protein. The sample yields about 400,000 distinct CDR3 sequences, approximately 25% seen once. Specimen: blood. The receptors were sampled from a man aged 45 to 65 with Graves' hyperthyroidism.

The V gene is TRBV7-9, the J gene TRBJ2-7; unclear D gene. The V end was cut by 8 bases, the J end by 2 bases, with 4 bases between. The CDR3 loop spans 10 amino acids. Germline V gene lookup returns CDR1 SEHNR and CDR2 FQNEAQ (reference sequence). The CDR3 loop reads CASGAYEQYF. The CDR3 bases are TGTGCCAGCGGAGCCTACGAGCAGTACTTC.

This clonotype turned up a few times. The chain links TRBV5-1 to TRBJ2-7; tentative D call: TRBD2 (6 bases). Germline V gene lookup returns CDR1 SGHRS and CDR2 YFSETQ. There are 13 residues in the CDR3. V lost 0 bases to trimming and J lost 6 bases, with 10 bases between them. CDR3 DNA: TGCGCCAGCAGCTTGGCATGGGGAGGCGAGCAGTACTTC. This codes for CASSLAWGGEQYF.

This chain connects TRBV28 to TRBJ2-7; D call uncertain. Trimming left V 3 bases short and J 1 base short, with 7 bases between. CDR1 and CDR2 (germline): MDHEN, SYDVKM. The CDR3 has 13 amino acids. This CDR3 is CASSLQRSYEQYF. DNA of the CDR3: TGTGCCAGCAGTTTGCAAAGATCCTACGAGCAGTACTTC.

The table lists this clonotype with a few counts. The chain has TRBV30 and TRBJ1-6; no definite D call. The germline CDR1 and CDR2 sequences are GTSNPN and SVGIG (reference sequence). The CDR3 consists of 12 residues. Trimming cost V 0 bases and J 15 bases, with 12 bases left between them. The DNA for the CDR3 is TGTGCCTGGAGTGTACGGGCAGGAGGCCTCCACTTT. Translating gives CAWSVRAGGLHF.

The gene calls are TRBV5-1 and TRBJ2-2, with D maybe TRBD2 (6 bases). V was shortened by 6 bases and J by 3 bases, with 15 bases between the two germline ends. The germline V gene encodes CDR1 SGHRS and CDR2 YFSETQ. This CDR3 region has 15 residues. The CDR3 bases are TGCGCCAGCACCCCCCGGGGGTCGGACACCGGGGAGCTGTTTTTT. This sequence encodes CASTPRGSDTGELFF.

In DNA form, the CDR3 reads TGTGCCAGCACGGGGAGCGGGGAGCTGTTTTTT. Translated: CASTGSGELFF. V usage is TRBV6-1 and J usage is TRBJ2-2, with D perhaps TRBD2 (5 bases). CDR3 length equals 11 residues. Germline V CDR1 and CDR2: MNHNS, SASEGT. V dropped 7 bases and J dropped 7 bases, with 7 bases sitting between them.

J is TRBJ1-2 and V is TRBV2; the D is unclear. CDR3 size: 11 residues. V shed 7 bases and J shed 5 bases, with 8 bases lying between them. CDR1 and CDR2 from the germline V gene are SNHLY and FYNNEI. Written as DNA, the CDR3 is TGTGCCAGCAACTTAGGGTATGGCTACACCTTC. It is translated as CASNLGYGYTF.

In its sample, this clonotype was seen many times. CDR3 residues: CASSSAGATQETQYF. CDR3 coding DNA: TGTGCCAGCAGTTCCGCAGGAGCGACCCAAGAGACCCAGTACTTC. The chain uses TRBV28 and TRBJ2-5; D uncertain. This CDR3 is built from 15 residues. Between the trimmed V and J ends, which lost 4 bases and 1 base, there was a span of 13 bases. Germline lookup yields CDR1 MDHEN and CDR2 SYDVKM.

The rearrangement uses TRBV20-1 and TRBJ2-7; the D is unclear. V was shortened by 0 bases and J by 5 bases, with 20 bases between the two germline ends. CDR1 DFQATT and CDR2 SNEGSKA come from the germline V gene (reference sequence). The CDR3 consists of 16 residues. CDR3 sequence (DNA): TGCAGTGCTAGAGATCAAAACAGAATAAGCCTCAACGAGCAGTACTTC. Its translation is CSARDQNRISLNEQYF.

In its sample, this clonotype was seen a few times. The chain joins TRBV5-4 to TRBJ2-5; no reliable D call. CDR3 size: 14 residues. Trimming shortened V by 2 bases and J by 5 bases, and 13 bases separated the two germline ends. The germline V gene encodes CDR1 SGHNT and CDR2 YYREEE (reference sequence). The CDR3 here is CASSFWLVEETQYF. In DNA form, the CDR3 reads TGTGCCAGCAGCTTTTGGTTGGTTGAGGAGACCCAGTACTTC.

The chain has TRBV19 and TRBJ1-4, with a tentative D call TRBD1 (5 bases). The CDR3 is made up of 17 amino acids. V was cut by 3 bases and J by 0 bases, with 14 bases left in between. Germline values: CDR1 LNHDA, CDR2 SQIVND (reference sequence). CDR3 in amino acids: CASSMWGREPTNEKLFF. As DNA, the CDR3 is TGTGCCAGTAGTATGTGGGGCAGGGAGCCAACTAATGAAAAACTGTTTTTT.

This clonotype was seen ten or more times. The chain uses TRBV5-1 and TRBJ2-5; 7 positions agree with TRBD2. CDR3 length: 14 amino acids. V shed 0 bases and J 4 bases; nucleotides not matched to a gene: 3. Germline CDR1 is SGHRS and CDR2 is YFSETQ. In nucleotides, the CDR3 is TGCGCCAGCAGCTTGGTGGTAGCGGGAGAGACCCAGTACTTC. This sequence encodes CASSLVVAGETQYF.

This clonotype was observed many times. The chain is built from TRBV6-1 and TRBJ2-7, with D perhaps TRBD2 (6 bases). The V end lost 5 bases, the J end lost 1 base, and 12 bases lay between the germline ends. CDR3 size: 14 residues. Germline V gives CDR1 MNHNS, CDR2 SASEGT. The CDR3 nucleotides are TGTGCCAGCAGTTATGGCGGGGATTCCTACGAGCAGTACTTC. Its translation is CASSYGGDSYEQYF.